This T cell receptor beta chain was sequenced in a study of blood T cell repertoires in COVID-19. Study-level background: T cells, B-cell-depleted T cells, or PBMCs provided the cDNA or gDNA that served as material.

This clone was seen a few times. In the authors' methods: Counts of nucleated cells, estimated from reference gene primer amplification, were obtained. TCRdb's table, derived via immunoSEQ multiplex PCR, lists solely in-frame clones and lacks some. D and trimming were read from the DNA, whereas the V and J calls and clone size are those reported in that table. The data contain 160,000 or so clones, about 80% of them singletons. Trimming removed 5 bases at V and 5 bases at J, with 9 bases between. From germline, CDR1 is SNHLY and CDR2 FYNNEI. The CDR3 spans 12 residues. This sequence was found in a man aged 70-80 years with active or convalescent COVID-19. V usage is TRBV2 and J usage is TRBJ1-1; D is ambiguous. The sequenced sample was peripheral blood. In DNA form, the CDR3 reads TGTGCCAGCAGTTCCCATACTACTGAAGCTTTCTTT. Encoded protein: CASSSHTTEAFF.